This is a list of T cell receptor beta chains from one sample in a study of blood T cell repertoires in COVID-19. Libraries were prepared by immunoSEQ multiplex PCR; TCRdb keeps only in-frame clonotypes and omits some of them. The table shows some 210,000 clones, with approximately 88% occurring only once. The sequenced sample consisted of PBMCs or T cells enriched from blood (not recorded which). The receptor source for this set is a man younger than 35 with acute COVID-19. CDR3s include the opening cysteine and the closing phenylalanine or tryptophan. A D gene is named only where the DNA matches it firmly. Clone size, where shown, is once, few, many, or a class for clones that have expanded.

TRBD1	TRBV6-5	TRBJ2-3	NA	TGTGCCAGCAACCCGGGACAGGGGGGAGATACGCAGTATTTT	CASNPGQGGDTQYF
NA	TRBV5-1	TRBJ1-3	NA	TGCGCCAGCAGCATCCTACCAGGGAACTCTGGAAACACCATATATTTT	CASSILPGNSGNTIYF
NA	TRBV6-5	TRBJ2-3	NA	TGTGCCAGCACCCCTTGGCAGTCTAGCACAGATACGCAGTATTTT	CASTPWQSSTDTQYF
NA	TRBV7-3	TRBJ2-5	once	TGTGCCAGCAGCTTAAGGCTCGAAGAGACCCAGTACTTC	CASSLRLEETQYF
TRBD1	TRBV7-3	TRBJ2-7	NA	TGTGCCAGCAGCCCGGGGACAGGGGGATCTTTCGAGCAGTACTTC	CASSPGTGGSFEQYF
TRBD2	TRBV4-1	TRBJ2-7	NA	TGCGCCAGCAGCCAAGGAGGGGCTAGCGGGAGGGCCCTCTCCTACGAGCAGTACTTC	CASSQGGASGRALSYEQYF
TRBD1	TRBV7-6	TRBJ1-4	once	TGTGCCAGCAGCCCCAGACAGGGGAATGAAAAACTGTTTTTT	CASSPRQGNEKLFF
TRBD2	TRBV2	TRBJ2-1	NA	TGTGCCAGCAGTGAGCTGTCTAGCGGGAGGGTTGAGCAGTTCTTC	CASSELSSGRVEQFF
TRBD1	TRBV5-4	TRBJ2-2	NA	TGTGCCAGCAGCTTCGGGACAGGGGCAACCGGGGAGCTGTTTTTT	CASSFGTGATGELFF
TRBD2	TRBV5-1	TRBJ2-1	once	TGCGCCAGCAGCTTGGATTTTCTCATAGCGGGAGCCTCCTACAATGAGCAGTTCTTC	CASSLDFLIAGASYNEQFF
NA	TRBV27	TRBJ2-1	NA	TGTGCCAGCAGTTTTGTCGGCTACAATGAGCAGTTCTTC	CASSFVGYNEQFF
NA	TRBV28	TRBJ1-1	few	TGTGCCAGCAGTCCCAGGATAAACACTGAAGCTTTCTTT	CASSPRINTEAFF
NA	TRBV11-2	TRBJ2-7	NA	TGTGCCAGCAGCTTAGATCGTGAGGGAGAAGTTTCCGTCGAGCAGTACTTC	CASSLDREGEVSVEQYF
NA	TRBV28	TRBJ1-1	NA	TGTGCCAGCAGTTTCTCTTTGACAGGTGAAGCTTTCTTT	CASSFSLTGEAFF
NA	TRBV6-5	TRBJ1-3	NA	TGTGCCACAGAGGCCACAAGTGGAAACACCATATATTTT	CATEATSGNTIYF
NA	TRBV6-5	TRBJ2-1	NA	TGTGCCAGCAGTTACTCGAAACAGGGAAATGAGCAGTTCTTC	CASSYSKQGNEQFF
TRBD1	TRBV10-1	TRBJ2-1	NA	TGCGCCAGCAGTGACTCCGGGACAGGGGGGAATGAGCAGTTCTTC	CASSDSGTGGNEQFF
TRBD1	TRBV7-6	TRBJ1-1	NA	TGTGCCAGCAGCTTACCCGAACAACCCGGGACAGGGGGAACTGAAGCTTTCTTT	CASSLPEQPGTGGTEAFF
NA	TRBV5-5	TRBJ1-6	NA	TGTGCCAGCAGCTTGGTGGGCTCACCCCTCCACTTT	CASSLVGSPLHF
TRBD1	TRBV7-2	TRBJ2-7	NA	TGTGCCAGCAGCTCCACGACAGGGGACTACGAGCAGTACTTC	CASSSTTGDYEQYF
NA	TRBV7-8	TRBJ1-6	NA	TGTGCCAGCAGATACCACATCATGGATAATTCACCCCTCCACTTT	CASRYHIMDNSPLHF
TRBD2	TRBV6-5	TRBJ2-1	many	TGTGCCAGCAGTACTACTAGCGGAGCCTACAATGAGCAGTTCTTC	CASSTTSGAYNEQFF
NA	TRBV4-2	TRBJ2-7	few	TGTGCCAGCAGCCAAGATCGAACTAGCCCGTCCTACGAGCAGTACTTC	CASSQDRTSPSYEQYF
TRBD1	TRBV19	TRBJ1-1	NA	TGTGCCAGTAGTATGGGAAGGGGGCGGACTGAAGCTTTCTTT	CASSMGRGRTEAFF
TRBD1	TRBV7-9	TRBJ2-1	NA	TGTGCCAGCAGCTACCAGGGGGACTACAATGAGCAGTTCTTC	CASSYQGDYNEQFF
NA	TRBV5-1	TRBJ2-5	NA	TGCGCCAGCAGCTGGAGGAGCCAAGAGACCCAGTACTTC	CASSWRSQETQYF
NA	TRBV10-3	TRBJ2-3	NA	TGTGCCATCGGGGCAGGGAGGTCCGAAGATACGCAGTATTTT	CAIGAGRSEDTQYF
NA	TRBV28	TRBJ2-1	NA	TGTGCCAGCAGTTGGACTGCCAATGAGCAGTTCTTC	CASSWTANEQFF
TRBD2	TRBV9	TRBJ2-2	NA	TGTGCCAGCAGCGCCACTAGCGGGAGGGTACTCACCGGGGAGCTGTTTTTT	CASSATSGRVLTGELFF
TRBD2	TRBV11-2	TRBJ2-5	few	TGTGCCAGCAGCTTAGATGGAGGGACTAGGGCGGAGACCCAGTACTTC	CASSLDGGTRAETQYF
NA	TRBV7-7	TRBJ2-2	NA	TGTGCTAGCAGCGAATACGGAGGGTCGAACACCGGGGAGCTGTTTTTT	CASSEYGGSNTGELFF
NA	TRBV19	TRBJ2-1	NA	TGTGCCAGTAGTATAGATTTCCTGTTCTATGAGCAGTTCTTC	CASSIDFLFYEQFF
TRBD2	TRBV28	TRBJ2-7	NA	TGTGCCAGCAGACCTAGCGGGATGGGCTCCTACGAGCAGTACTTC	CASRPSGMGSYEQYF
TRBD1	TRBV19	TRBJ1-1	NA	TGTGCCAGTGACAGGGGAGGGGGCACTGAAGCTTTCTTT	CASDRGGGTEAFF
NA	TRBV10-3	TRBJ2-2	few	TGTGCCATCAGTGAGGTAGACACCGGGGAGCTGTTTTTT	CAISEVDTGELFF
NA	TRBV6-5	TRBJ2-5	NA	TGTGCCACCGAGAAAGAGACCCAGTACTTC	CATEKETQYF
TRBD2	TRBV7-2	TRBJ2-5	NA	TGTGCCAGCAGCTACGGGCGGGAGCCTAAAGAGACCCAGTACTTC	CASSYGREPKETQYF
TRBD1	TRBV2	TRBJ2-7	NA	TGTGCCAGCAGTGTGGGACAGGGGCCTTTTGTATGTTACTTC	CASSVGQGPFVCYF
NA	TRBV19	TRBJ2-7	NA	TGTGCCAGTAGTATTACTGGACATAGCTCCTACGAGCAGTACTTC	CASSITGHSSYEQYF
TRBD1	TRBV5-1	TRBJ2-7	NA	TGCGCCAGCAGTGAGTCCGGGACAGGGGACTACGAGCAGTACTTC	CASSESGTGDYEQYF
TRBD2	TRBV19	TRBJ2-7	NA	TGTGCCAGTAGTATCACTGGGACTAGCGGGAGTTACGAGCAGTACTTC	CASSITGTSGSYEQYF
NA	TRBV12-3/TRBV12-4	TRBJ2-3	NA	TGTGCCAGCAGTTTTCCCGCAGATACGCAGTATTTT	CASSFPADTQYF